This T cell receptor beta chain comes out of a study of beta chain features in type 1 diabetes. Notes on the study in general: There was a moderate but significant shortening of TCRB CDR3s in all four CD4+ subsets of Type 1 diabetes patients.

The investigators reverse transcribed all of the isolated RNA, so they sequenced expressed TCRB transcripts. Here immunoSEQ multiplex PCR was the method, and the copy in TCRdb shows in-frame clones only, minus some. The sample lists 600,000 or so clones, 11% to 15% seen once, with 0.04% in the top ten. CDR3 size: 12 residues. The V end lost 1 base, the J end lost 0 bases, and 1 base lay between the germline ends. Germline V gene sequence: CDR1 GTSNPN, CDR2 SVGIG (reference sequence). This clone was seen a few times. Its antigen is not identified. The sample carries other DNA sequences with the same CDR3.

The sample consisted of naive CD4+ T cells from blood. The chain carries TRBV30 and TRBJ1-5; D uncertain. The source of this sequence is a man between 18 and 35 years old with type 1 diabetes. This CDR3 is CAWSGSNQPQHF. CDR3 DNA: TGTGCCTGGAGTGGTAGCAATCAGCCCCAGCATTTT.